The 8 T cell receptor beta chains given below trace back to one sample, sequenced in a study of identical twins. One entry per CDR3 protein, called by TCRdb with MiXCR from the 5' RACE reads. The sample lists 420,000 or so distinct CDR3 sequences; approximately 18% were seen once. The sample was naive T cells sorted from blood. Receptors were obtained from a man aged 45-60 years in good health.

This clonotype was recorded a few times. This chain links TRBV7-2 with TRBJ2-4; tentative D call: TRBD1 (5 bases). The CDR3 consists of 14 residues. Germline CDR1 reads SGHTA; CDR2 reads FQGNSA. The ends were cut back, 5 bases at V and 5 bases at J, with 13 bases in the middle. CDR3 coding DNA: TGTGCCAGCAGCGTGACTCCCAGGGAAAACATTCAGTACTTC. This encodes CASSVTPRENIQYF.

The chain employs TRBV20-1 and TRBJ2-5, with 12 bases lining up with TRBD2. Germline V gene data show CDR1 as DFQATT and CDR2 as SNEGSKA (reference sequence). The CDR3 covers 15 residues. Trimming removed 5 bases from V and 4 bases from J; junction bases left unmatched: 8. The CDR3 sequence is CSALKTSGRPETQYF. DNA for the CDR3: TGCAGTGCTTTGAAGACTAGCGGGAGACCAGAGACCCAGTACTTC.

This chain uses TRBV4-3 with TRBJ1-1; tentatively, D is TRBD1 (6 bases). This CDR3 has 15 residues. V shed 6 bases and J shed 8 bases, with 22 bases lying between them. CDR1 and CDR2 (germline): LGHNA, YSLEER. This CDR3 reads CASRLSREPDREAFF. For the CDR3, the DNA is TGCGCCAGCAGATTAAGTCGGGAGCCCGACAGGGAAGCTTTCTTT.

The chain is built from TRBV5-1 and TRBJ2-7; D may be TRBD1 (5 bases). CDR3 length equals 14 residues. Trimming left V 2 bases short and J 0 bases short, with 9 bases between. Germline loops: CDR1 SGHRS, CDR2 YFSETQ. CDR3 coding DNA: TGCGCCAGCAGCTTTGACAGTTTCTCCTACGAGCAGTACTTC. It encodes CASSFDSFSYEQYF.

The genes are TRBV5-1 and TRBJ1-5; D is possibly TRBD1 (5 bases). With 0 bases removed from V and 7 bases from J, the gap between germline ends came to 11 bases. Germline assignment: CDR1 SGHRS and CDR2 YFSETQ. The CDR3 has 14 amino acids. The CDR3 here is CASSLVLGEQPQHF. In DNA, the CDR3 is TGCGCCAGCAGCTTGGTCCTGGGGGAACAGCCCCAGCATTTT.

This clonotype was observed many times. V gene TRBV4-3 combines with J gene TRBJ1-2; D possibly corresponds to TRBD1 (5 bases). CDR3 length equals 16 residues. Trimming shortened V by 0 bases and J by 3 bases, and 14 bases separated the two germline ends. From germline, CDR1 is LGHNA and CDR2 YSLEER. DNA for the CDR3: TGCGCCAGCAGCCAAGACAGGGCGAGTTTTTACTATGGCTACACCTTC. Protein: CASSQDRASFYYGYTF.

This clonotype came up a few times. The chain links TRBV20-1 to TRBJ1-1; D is uncertain. From germline, CDR1 is DFQATT and CDR2 SNEGSKA (reference sequence). The CDR3 totals 11 residues. Trimming took 3 bases from V and 5 from J, leaving 7 bases between them. DNA for the CDR3: TGCAGTGCTAGCCCATTTACTGAAGCTTTCTTT. It specifies CSASPFTEAFF.

This clonotype was picked up a small number of times. The V gene is TRBV27, the J gene TRBJ2-3; possibly TRBD1 for D (5 bases). The CDR3 is 14 residues long. V was pared by 3 bases and J by 7 bases, with 14 bases between. CDR1 and CDR2 from the germline V gene are MNHEY and SMNVEV (reference sequence). CDR3 coding DNA: TGTGCCAGCAGTTTGGGGCCCTGGGGTAATACGCAGTATTTT. It codes for CASSLGPWGNTQYF.